The clone carrying this T cell receptor beta chain was detected only a few times. Participants were aged about 18 to 95 years, lived in roughly 25 US areas, and enrolled virtually. This record comes from a study of blood T cell repertoires in COVID-19. Study in general: Samples came from the United States, Italy and Spain, spanning acute and convalescent COVID-19.

CDR1 and CDR2 from the germline V gene are KGHSH and LQKENI. The V and J ends lost 6 bases and 3 bases, in that order; junction bases with no gene match: 5. There are 16 residues in the CDR3. Data came from immunoSEQ multiplex PCR; TCRdb stores just in-frame clones and leaves some out. The sample holds 200,000 to 250,000 clones, 85% to 90% seen once. Input material: PBMCs or T cells enriched from blood (not recorded which). This chain links TRBV18 with TRBJ2-3; 14 positions agree with TRBD2. This TCR derives from a man between 25 and 39 years old who had been exposed to COVID-19. For the CDR3, the DNA is TGTGCCAGCTCCCAAGGACTAGCGGGGGGAACAGATACGCAGTATTTT. Translation gives CASSQGLAGGTDTQYF.